These 20 T cell receptor beta chains originate from one sample sequenced in a study of T-cell memory formation after mild COVID-19. Using its own MiXCR run on the 5' RACE reads, TCRdb lists one record per CDR3 protein. The sample has fewer than 650,000 distinct CDR3 sequences, about a fifth seen once; the top ten hold under 8.5%. The source material was PBMCs or a T cell subset sorted from them (not recorded which). The receptors derive from an adult woman who had mild COVID-19 (a few samples of this study predate the infection). Cell type and time point are not known.

This clonotype was counted a few times. The chain employs TRBV7-2 and TRBJ1-1; 10 bases agree with TRBD1. CDR1 SGHTA and CDR2 FQGNSA come from the germline V gene. The CDR3 runs to 14 residues. Germline trimming cut 5 bases from V and 3 bases from J; bases unmatched to any gene: 3. CDR3 DNA sequence: TGTGCCAGCAGCGCGGACAGGGGGTACACTGAAGCTTTCTTT. This gives the protein CASSADRGYTEAFF.

This clonotype has more than one count but fewer than ten. The CDR3 loop reads CASSFHQIEPAGETQYF. The CDR3 nucleotides read TGTGCCAGCAGTTTCCATCAAATAGAGCCCGCCGGGGAGACCCAGTACTTC. The chain is built from TRBV12-3 or TRBV12-4 and TRBJ2-5; the D is unclear. CDR3 size: 17 residues. V was shortened by 3 bases and J by 5 bases, with 22 bases between the two germline ends.

This clonotype was counted a few times. The V call is TRBV30, the J call TRBJ1-3; D unclear. Germline V gene sequence: CDR1 GTSNPN, CDR2 SVGIG (reference sequence). Trimming shortened V by 0 bases and J by 4 bases, and 7 bases separated the two germline ends. CDR3 length equals 13 residues. The CDR3 nucleotides read TGTGCCTGGAGTGTAACGACAGGAAACACCATATATTTT. This codes for CAWSVTTGNTIYF.

This clonotype has a count of ten or more. The chain has TRBV25-1 and TRBJ1-1, with D unresolved. Looked up from germline, CDR1 is MGHDK and CDR2 is SYGVNS. Between the trimmed V and J ends, which lost 3 bases and 1 base, there was a span of 9 bases. The CDR3 is 14 amino acids. CDR3 nucleotide sequence: TGTGCCAGCAGTGATGGGCATCCGAACACTGAAGCTTTCTTT. It specifies CASSDGHPNTEAFF.

The rearrangement uses TRBV25-1 and TRBJ1-5, with TRBD1 matching over 7 bases. The CDR3 spans 14 residues. V lost 2 bases to trimming and J lost 6 bases; unmatched junction nucleotides: 4. Germline V gives CDR1 MGHDK, CDR2 SYGVNS. Here the CDR3 reads CASSEDREFQPQHF. The CDR3 DNA follows: TGTGCCAGCAGTGAAGACAGGGAATTTCAGCCCCAGCATTTT.

The CDR3 protein is CASRGSREQFF. CDR3 DNA sequence: TGTGCCAGCAGAGGGAGCCGCGAGCAGTTCTTC. The V gene is TRBV7-9, the J gene TRBJ2-1, with D possibly matching TRBD2 (5 bases). Germline-derived CDR1 and CDR2 are SEHNR and FQNEAQ (reference sequence). CDR3 size: 11 residues. Trimming removed 6 bases from V and 10 bases from J, with 10 bases in between.

This clonotype showed up just a few times. CDR3 in amino acids: CASSLNKNRYTF. CDR3 DNA: TGTGCCAGCAGCTTGAACAAAAATCGCTACACCTTC. The chain combines TRBV13 with TRBJ1-2; D not certain. CDR1 is PRHDT and CDR2 is FYEKMQ in the germline V gene (reference sequence). V was pared by 3 bases and J by 9 bases, with 11 bases between. The CDR3 runs to 12 residues.

This chain connects TRBV24-1 to TRBJ2-3; TRBD1 matches at 10 bases. Germline-derived CDR1 and CDR2 are KGHDR and SFDVKD. The ends lost 3 bases at V and 5 bases at J; junction bases unmatched: 7. CDR3 length: 16 residues. The CDR3 nucleotides are TGTGCCACCAGTGATGCCGGGACAGGGGATGGAGATACGCAGTATTTT. As protein: CATSDAGTGDGDTQYF.

The chain has TRBV7-2 and TRBJ1-3; D may be TRBD1 (5 bases). The CDR3 contains 14 residues. Germline CDR1 SGHTA, CDR2 FQGNSA. The V end was cut by 1 base, the J end by 3 bases, with 7 bases between. CDR3 residues: CASSLGGGGNTIYF. In DNA, the CDR3 is TGTGCCAGCAGCTTAGGGGGGGGTGGAAACACCATATATTTT.

The V and J genes are TRBV7-9 and TRBJ2-7; 10 nucleotides match TRBD1. The length of the CDR3 is 17 residues. Germline V lookup: CDR1 SEHNR, CDR2 FQNEAQ (reference sequence). V trimming: 4 bases; J trimming: 2 bases; junction bases outside the gene matches: 11. CDR3 residues: CASSSLTGGQVAYEQYF. The CDR3 DNA is TGTGCCAGCAGCTCGTTGACAGGGGGCCAGGTTGCCTACGAGCAGTACTTC.

This clonotype was observed a handful of times. This chain uses TRBV18 with TRBJ2-1, with 13 bases aligning to TRBD2. The CDR3 totals 14 residues. Germline values: CDR1 KGHSH, CDR2 LQKENI. The V and J ends lost 4 bases and 8 bases, in that order; junction bases with no gene match: 2. CDR3 amino acids: CASSRTSGSDEQFF. The CDR3 coding sequence is TGTGCCAGCTCACGGACTAGCGGGAGCGATGAGCAGTTCTTC.

This clonotype was observed at least ten times. The J gene is TRBJ2-7, the V gene TRBV20-1, with D possibly being TRBD2 (6 bases). V lost 1 base to trimming and J lost 4 bases, with 17 bases between them. The CDR3 spans 15 residues. In germline, CDR1 is DFQATT, CDR2 SNEGSKA (reference sequence). DNA of the CDR3: TGCAGTGCTAGAGTGGTAAGGCGGGGACTTTACGAGCAGTACTTC. As protein: CSARVVRRGLYEQYF.

The chain combines TRBV5-1 with TRBJ2-2; TRBD1 aligns across 7 bases. The length of the CDR3 is 15 residues. Unmatched junction bases numbered 7, after V lost 3 bases and J lost 5 bases. Germline assignment: CDR1 SGHRS and CDR2 YFSETQ. CDR3 sequence reads: CASSYYRQGTGELFF. Written as DNA, the CDR3 is TGCGCCAGCAGCTACTACCGACAGGGAACCGGGGAGCTGTTTTTT. The full variable domain, rest sourced from reference TRBV5-1 and TRBJ2-2, is KAGVTQTPRYLIKTRGQQVTLSCSPISGHRSVSWYQQTPGQGLQFLFEYFSETQRNKGNFPGRFSGRQFSNSRSEMNVSTLELGDSALYLCASSYYRQGTGELFFGEGSRLTVL.

The rearrangement links TRBV6-1 to TRBJ2-1; the match to TRBD2 covers 12 bases. J gave up 3 bases and V 4 bases, and 4 bases lay outside the gene matches. The germline gives CDR1 MNHNS, CDR2 SASEGT. CDR3 length: 16 amino acids. CDR3: CASSAGLAGLYNEQFF. For the CDR3, the DNA is TGTGCCAGCAGTGCCGGACTAGCGGGACTCTACAATGAGCAGTTCTTC.

Ten or more counts support this clonotype. The chain is built from TRBV30 and TRBJ2-1, with D possibly being TRBD2 (5 bases). V gave up 2 bases and J gave up 4 bases, with 27 bases separating them. This CDR3 region has 19 residues. Germline V gene sequence: CDR1 GTSNPN, CDR2 SVGIG (reference sequence). The CDR3 reads CAWSPRGRDRPSTYNEQFF. In nucleotides, the CDR3 is TGTGCCTGGAGTCCCCGAGGACGGGATCGCCCCTCCACATACAATGAGCAGTTCTTC.

In its sample, this clonotype was seen a few times. For the CDR3, the DNA is TGTGCCAGCAGCTTAGCAGCGACACCTGCTAACTATGGCTACACCTTC. Its protein product is CASSLAATPANYGYTF. The rearrangement uses TRBV7-2 and TRBJ1-2; D is undetermined. From germline, CDR1 is SGHTA and CDR2 FQGNSA. This CDR3 is built from 16 residues. Trimming removed 0 bases from V and 0 bases from J, with 11 bases in between.

This clonotype was counted only a few times. V is TRBV20-1 and J is TRBJ2-3; 8 positions agree with TRBD2. V was clipped by 3 bases and J by 2 bases; unmatched bases: 10. CDR1 DFQATT and CDR2 SNEGSKA come from the germline V gene (reference sequence). The CDR3 is 16 residues long. The CDR3 reads CSASSSAGDPTDTQYF. CDR3 nucleotide sequence: TGCAGTGCTAGCTCGTCAGCGGGAGACCCCACAGATACGCAGTATTTT.

This clonotype was seen a handful of times. The chain has TRBV19 and TRBJ1-3; D remains unclear. V lost 3 bases to trimming and J lost 0 bases, with 12 bases between them. The germline V gene encodes CDR1 LNHDA and CDR2 SQIVND (reference sequence). This CDR3 contains 16 residues. CDR3 nucleotide sequence: TGTGCCAGTAGTATGGGCCAGCTTAGCTCTGGAAACACCATATATTTT. Protein product: CASSMGQLSSGNTIYF.

About this clonotype: One end of the junction varies from germline; a read error may be responsible. This chain joins TRBV2 and TRBJ1-5; 9 bases match TRBD1. The CDR3 runs 14 residues. The germline V gene encodes CDR1 SNHLY and CDR2 FYNNEI. CDR3 residues: CASREGTGFQPQHF. The DNA of the CDR3 is TGTGCCAGCAGAGAAGGGACAGGGTTTCAGCCCCAGCATTTT.

This clonotype showed up just a few times. The gene calls are TRBV2 and TRBJ1-3; D unresolved. Trimming removed 0 bases at V and 1 base at J, with 7 bases between. Germline CDR1 is SNHLY and CDR2 is FYNNEI. The CDR3 covers 15 residues. CDR3 coding DNA: TGTGCCAGCAGTGAAGCCCGGTCTTCTGGAAACACCATATATTTT. This sequence encodes CASSEARSSGNTIYF.